Presented here are 5 T cell receptor beta chains from one specimen sequenced in a study of cytomegalovirus exposure and HLA in healthy donors. Vbeta (60) and Jbeta (13) primers were used in the PCR. Produced via immunoSEQ multiplex PCR; TCRdb's table is partial and in-frame only. The data show more than 130,000 clones, approximately 77% seen once. Sequencing was done on a sample of PBMCs. Receptor source: a woman in her fifties or sixties in good health and CMV-seronegative.

V is TRBV11-2 and J is TRBJ1-2, with no clear D. CDR3 length equals 13 residues. CDR1 SGHAT and CDR2 FQNNGV come from the germline V gene. V dropped 5 bases and J dropped 3 bases, with 10 bases sitting between them. The chain's CDR3 is CASSLEVHYGYTF. In nucleotides, the CDR3 is TGTGCCAGCAGCCTGGAGGTACACTATGGCTACACCTTC.

The genes are TRBV7-3 and TRBJ2-1; weak D call: TRBD1 (6 bases). The CDR3 is made up of 13 amino acids. Trimming removed 6 bases at V and 4 bases at J, with 10 bases between. Per germline, CDR1 SGHTA and CDR2 FQGTGA. The CDR3 region has the DNA TGTGCCAGCAGACTAGACAGGTACAATGAGCAGTTCTTC. Translation gives CASRLDRYNEQFF. Drawing the rest from reference TRBV7-3 and TRBJ2-1, the complete variable domain is GAGVSQTPSNKVTEKGKYVELRCDPISGHTALYWYRQSLGQGPEFLIYFQGTGAADDSGLPNDRFFAVRPEGSVSTLKIQRTERGDSAVYLCASRLDRYNEQFFGPGTRLTVL.

Here the CDR3 reads CASSQSAGLFGYTF. CDR3 nucleotide sequence: TGCGCCAGCAGTCAAAGCGCGGGGCTCTTTGGCTACACCTTC. V gene TRBV5-1 combines with J gene TRBJ1-2; tentative D call: TRBD1 (5 bases). Germline lookup yields CDR1 SGHRS and CDR2 YFSETQ. This CDR3 region has 14 residues. V lost 5 bases and J 7 bases, leaving 18 bases between the germline ends.

This clone was picked up a small number of times. V gene TRBV19 combines with J gene TRBJ1-6; unclear D gene. This CDR3 has 13 amino acids. The V and J ends lost 3 bases and 8 bases respectively, with 8 bases between them. CDR1 and CDR2 (germline): LNHDA, SQIVND (reference sequence). This CDR3 reads CASSIVDYSPLHF. The CDR3 DNA sequence: TGTGCCAGTAGTATTGTCGACTATTCACCCCTCCACTTT.

The chain couples TRBV4-1 to TRBJ1-5; D is possibly TRBD1 (5 bases). V lost 0 bases to trimming and J lost 6 bases, with 21 bases between them. The CDR3 extends over 18 amino acids. CDR1 and CDR2 (germline): MGHRA, YSYEKL. The CDR3 sequence: CASSQDIRSGGTTQPQHF. CDR3 in DNA: TGCGCCAGCAGCCAAGATATTCGTAGCGGGGGTACCACTCAGCCCCAGCATTTT.